A single sample gave rise to the 20 T cell receptor beta chains below, sequenced in a study of molecular identifiers for immune sequencing clone quantification. TCRdb reprocessed the PCR reads with MiXCR, giving one entry per CDR3 protein. Among about 500,000 distinct CDR3 sequences listed, under 30% were seen once. The sequencing input was naive CD8+ T cells from blood, with Jurkat cell RNA spiked in. Subset denoted: FACS-sorted CD8+CD4-CCR7+CD45RA+ naive T cells. The receptors were sampled from a human donor in good health. Some libraries in this study had Jurkat cell RNA spiked in.

This clonotype has ten or more counts. The J gene is TRBJ1-1, the V gene TRBV9; D is ambiguous. CDR3 length: 14 amino acids. V was clipped by 0 bases and J by 3 bases, with 9 bases between them. Germline V gene sequence: CDR1 SGDLS, CDR2 YYNGEE. This CDR3 is CASSVGRSHTEAFF. The CDR3 DNA sequence: TGTGCCAGCAGCGTAGGTCGTTCACACACTGAAGCTTTCTTT.

A word on this clonotype: Just one base apart from a much larger clone, this may be a read error. V usage is TRBV30 and J usage is TRBJ2-1; 10 positions agree with TRBD1. CDR3 length: 11 residues. Per the germline V gene, CDR1 is GTSNPN and CDR2 is SVGIG (reference sequence). The CDR3 DNA is TGTGCCGGACAGGGGGTCAATGAGGAGTTCTTC. This gives the protein CAGQGVNEEFF.

A note on this clonotype: This may come from a read error, since a much larger clone is one base off. The chain carries TRBV7-6 and TRBJ2-5, with no clear D. The CDR3 spans 15 residues. CDR1 SGHVS and CDR2 FNYEAQ come from the germline V gene. Here the CDR3 reads CASAPRQALQEPQYF. The CDR3 DNA reads TGTGCCAGCGCCCCCCGGCAGGCGTTACAAGAGCCCCAGTACTTC. The full variable domain, its missing parts supplied by reference TRBV7-6 and TRBJ2-5, is GAGVSQSPRYKVTKRGQDVALRCDPISGHVSLYWYRQALGQGPEFLTYFNYEAQQDKSGLPNDRFSAERPEGSISTLTIQRTEQRDSAMYRCASAPRQALQEPQYFGPGTRLLVL.

The chain employs TRBV7-6 and TRBJ2-5; D is ambiguous. Looked up from germline, CDR1 is SGHVS and CDR2 is FNYEAQ. The CDR3 has 15 residues. V lost 1 base, J lost 5 bases, and 14 bases lay in between. CDR3 region: CASSLDPSTRETQYF. CDR3 DNA: TGTGCCAGCAGCTTAGACCCCTCAACCAGGGAGACCCAGTACTTC.

This clonotype was detected a few times. In DNA form, the CDR3 reads TGCAGCGTTTCCAGGGGGGACAGAAACACCGGGGAGCTGTTTTTT. Translating it yields CSVSRGDRNTGELFF. J is TRBJ2-2 and V is TRBV29-1; possible D gene TRBD1, 7 bases. Germline V lookup: CDR1 SQVTM, CDR2 ANQGSEA. V lost 5 bases, J lost 2 bases, and 15 bases lay in between. CDR3 size: 15 residues.

This clonotype occurred many times. The chain joins TRBV29-1 to TRBJ1-1; possible D gene TRBD1, 6 bases. This CDR3 contains 18 residues. V was trimmed by 0 bases and J by 0 bases, leaving 20 bases between them. CDR1 SQVTM and CDR2 ANQGSEA come from the germline V gene. DNA for the CDR3: TGCAGCGTTGAAGATCCGGATGCGGGGGCGCGGGTGAACACTGAAGCTTTCTTT. Translating gives CSVEDPDAGARVNTEAFF.

There are a few counts of this clonotype. The chain joins TRBV6-2 or TRBV6-3 to TRBJ2-7, with 14 nucleotides matching TRBD2. V shed 5 bases and J 6 bases; nucleotides not matched to a gene: 3. The CDR3 covers 14 residues. CDR1 and CDR2 (germline): MNHEY, SVGEGT. The CDR3 loop reads CASSHGTSGSEQYF. The CDR3 DNA reads TGTGCCAGCAGTCATGGGACTAGCGGGAGCGAGCAGTACTTC.

The chain combines TRBV7-2 with TRBJ2-5; 8 bases match TRBD2. CDR3 length: 14 amino acids. CDR1 is SGHTA and CDR2 is FQGNSA in the germline V gene. Trimming at V came to 5 bases and at J to 5 bases, leaving 7 bases not matched to a gene. This CDR3 reads CASSALAGRETQYF. Here the CDR3 DNA reads TGTGCCAGCAGCGCGTTAGCGGGAAGGGAGACCCAGTACTTC.

The chain employs TRBV30 and TRBJ2-7; no definite D call. The CDR3 has 13 amino acids. The V gene lost 0 bases and the J gene lost 2 bases, with 8 bases spanning the gap. CDR1 is GTSNPN, CDR2 SVGIG, per germline (reference sequence). CDR3 amino acids: CAWSVEFTYEQYF. The CDR3 DNA sequence: TGTGCCTGGAGTGTAGAGTTTACCTACGAGCAGTACTTC.

This clonotype appeared many times. The chain carries TRBV2 and TRBJ1-6; D gene unclear. Germline-derived CDR1 and CDR2 are SNHLY and FYNNEI. This CDR3 is 11 amino acids long. The ends were cut back, 1 base at V and 14 bases at J, with 6 bases in the middle. In nucleotides, the CDR3 is TGTGCCAGCAGTGAAGGTGACTCCCTCCACTTT. As protein: CASSEGDSLHF.

In its sample, this clonotype was seen a few times. The V call is TRBV5-6, the J call TRBJ1-2; D ambiguous. The V and J ends lost 4 bases and 3 bases respectively, with 19 bases between them. In germline, CDR1 is SGHDT, CDR2 YYEEEE. The CDR3 sequence is 16 residues long. The CDR3, as DNA: TGTGCCAGCAGCCTATACACGAGCCAGACTTACTATGGCTACACCTTC. Translated: CASSLYTSQTYYGYTF.

The J gene is TRBJ2-7, the V gene TRBV3-2. TRBV3-2 is termed a pseudogene. There are 10 residues in the CDR3. CDR3 region: CASSPLYGIF. The DNA of the CDR3 is TGTGCCAGCAGCCCTCTCTACGGTATCTTC.

This clonotype was found many times. The genes are TRBV29-1 and TRBJ1-1; TRBD1 aligns across 9 bases. The germline V gene encodes CDR1 SQVTM and CDR2 ANQGSEA. This CDR3 has 13 residues. The V gene end was trimmed by 7 bases and the J gene end by 3 bases; junction bases not matched to a gene: 6. For the CDR3, the DNA is TGCAGCGCCAGACAGGGGGACGACACTGAAGCTTTCTTT. Residues: CSARQGDDTEAFF.

About this clonotype: Since no conserved phenylalanine or tryptophan closes the CDR3, a read error is the likely cause. V is TRBV25-1 and J is TRBJ1-1; D gene uncertain. CDR1 and CDR2 from the germline V gene are MGHDK and SYGVNS. This CDR3 spans 12 amino acids. V lost 5 bases and J 7 bases, leaving 11 bases between the germline ends. The CDR3 spells CASSYGVLEAFC. In nucleotides, the CDR3 is TGTGCCAGCAGTTACGGAGTGCTTGAAGCTTTCTGT.

Points on this clonotype: Relative to the germline gene, one junction end is altered; a read error may explain this. V is TRBV19 and J is TRBJ2-5; D is undetermined. The CDR3 has 16 residues. Germline assignment: CDR1 LNHDA and CDR2 SQIVND (reference sequence). CDR3 loop: CASSSVGSPPEETQCF. Written as DNA, the CDR3 is TGTGCCAGTAGTTCTGTCGGTTCCCCCCCTGAGGAGACCCAGTGCTTC.

In the case of this clonotype: A single base separates this from a much larger clone, so it may be a read error. The chain is built from TRBV5-5 and TRBJ2-6, with unresolved D. The CDR3 is 16 amino acids. The V gene lost 4 bases and the J gene lost 0 bases, with 11 bases spanning the gap. Per germline, CDR1 SGHKS and CDR2 YYEKEE (reference sequence). CDR3 nucleotides: TGTGCCAGCAGCGAGGACGGTCACTCTGGGGCCAACGTCCTGACTTTC. Encoded protein: CASSEDGHSGANVLTF.

This clonotype was counted only a few times. CDR3 protein: CASRHPGLGMNTEAFF. CDR3 bases: TGTGCCAGCAGACACCCAGGGTTGGGGATGAACACTGAAGCTTTCTTT. The chain combines TRBV7-9 with TRBJ1-1; D might be TRBD1 (5 bases). The V gene's germline CDR1 is SEHNR and CDR2 FQNEAQ (reference sequence). V shed 6 bases and J shed 0 bases, with 17 bases lying between them. This CDR3 contains 16 residues.

This clonotype has at least ten counts. The chain couples TRBV7-2 to TRBJ2-7; D possibly corresponds to TRBD1 (5 bases). The CDR3 is 17 residues long. Trimming took 1 base from V and 2 from J, leaving 18 bases between them. Germline V gene data show CDR1 as SGHTA and CDR2 as FQGNSA. The CDR3 reads CASSLVIGGRAPYEQYF. Written as DNA, the CDR3 is TGTGCCAGCAGCTTAGTAATTGGCGGCAGGGCCCCCTACGAGCAGTACTTC.

Concerning this clonotype itself: An end of the junction differs from the germline gene, which may be a read error. This chain links TRBV9 with TRBJ2-1; D unresolved. The CDR3 totals 14 residues. Germline CDR1 reads SGDLS; CDR2 reads YYNGEE. The CDR3: CASNVADVAHEQFF. The CDR3 DNA is TGTGCCAGCAACGTAGCCGACGTAGCTCATGAGCAGTTCTTC.

This clonotype showed up just a few times. The V gene is TRBV6-2 or TRBV6-3, the J gene TRBJ2-1, with unresolved D. The V and J ends lost 0 bases and 8 bases respectively, with 8 bases between them. The length of the CDR3 is 13 residues. The V gene's germline CDR1 is MNHEY and CDR2 SVGEGT. In nucleotides, the CDR3 is TGTGCCAGCAGTTACTCGCTGATATATGAGCAGTTCTTC. Translating it yields CASSYSLIYEQFF.